The rows below give T cell receptor beta chains drawn from one sample of a study of Ad26.COV2.S vaccination and SARS-CoV-2 variants. This table comes from immunoSEQ multiplex PCR, and its TCRdb copy is limited to in-frame clones, with some not included. The repertoire holds some 300,000 clones, around four fifths seen once, with approximately 2% in the top ten. This specimen was peripheral blood, taken in a trial of Ad26.COV2.S vaccine versus placebo. Source of these receptors: a person between 18 and 65 years old who received the Ad26.COV2.S COVID-19 vaccine or a placebo. CDR3s include the opening cysteine and the closing phenylalanine or tryptophan. D genes are given only for firm matches. Clone size is shown for a subset of rows, as once, few, many or a class of expanded clone.

J gene,clone size,V gene,D gene,CDR3 protein,CDR3 DNA
TRBJ1-1,NA,TRBV19,TRBD1,CASSQGQLNTEAFF,TGTGCCAGTAGTCAGGGACAGCTGAACACTGAAGCTTTCTTT
TRBJ1-5,once,TRBV19,TRBD1,CASSQSGQGWPQHF,TGTGCCAGTAGTCAGTCGGGACAGGGTTGGCCCCAGCATTTT
TRBJ2-3,NA,TRBV15,NA,CATSRDSNTQYF,TGTGCCACCAGCAGAGACTCCAATACGCAGTATTTT
TRBJ1-1,once,TRBV7-2,NA,CASSLVQFTEAFF,TGTGCCAGCAGCTTAGTACAGTTCACTGAAGCTTTCTTT
TRBJ1-2,NA,TRBV28,NA,CASSSRSRRDPHGYTF,TGTGCCAGCAGTTCCCGATCGAGGCGGGATCCCCATGGCTACACCTTC
TRBJ2-4,NA,TRBV3-1/TRBV3-2,NA,CASSQEGWGNIQYF,TGTGCCAGCAGCCAAGAGGGCTGGGGAAACATTCAGTACTTC
TRBJ1-1,NA,TRBV5-1,TRBD1,CASSPLQGAKGTEAFF,TGCGCCAGCAGCCCTTTGCAGGGGGCTAAGGGCACTGAAGCTTTCTTT
TRBJ2-3,once,TRBV7-9,NA,CASSSRRDTDTQYF,TGTGCCAGCAGCTCCCGACGGGACACAGATACGCAGTATTTT
TRBJ2-3,NA,TRBV11-2,NA,CASSLGIRGRGGDTQYF,TGTGCCAGCAGCTTAGGCATCAGGGGTAGGGGAGGAGATACGCAGTATTTT
TRBJ2-7,NA,TRBV7-9,NA,CASSLSRDVGEQYF,TGTGCCAGCAGCTTAAGCAGGGACGTTGGGGAGCAGTACTTC
TRBJ1-3,NA,TRBV9,NA,CASSVGGTGNTIYF,TGTGCCAGCAGCGTAGGGGGCACTGGAAACACCATATATTTT
TRBJ1-1,NA,TRBV5-6,NA,CASSLGGVLEAFF,TGTGCCAGCAGCTTGGGAGGGGTCCTTGAAGCTTTCTTT
TRBJ2-3,NA,TRBV5-1,NA,CASSFRGLPFGTDTQYF,TGCGCCAGCAGCTTCCGGGGGCTCCCCTTTGGCACAGATACGCAGTATTTT
TRBJ1-5,once,TRBV12-5,NA,CASGLEVGQPQHF,TGTGCTAGTGGTTTGGAAGTAGGGCAGCCCCAGCATTTT
TRBJ2-7,once,TRBV27,NA,CASRRETGYYEQYF,TGTGCCAGCAGGCGGGAGACAGGATACTACGAGCAGTACTTC
TRBJ1-4,NA,TRBV6-5,NA,CASRDASATNEKLFF,TGTGCCAGCAGGGATGCAAGCGCAACTAATGAAAAACTGTTTTTT
TRBJ2-1,NA,TRBV27,NA,CASIRGGKGNEQFF,TGTGCCAGCATCAGGGGGGGGAAAGGCAATGAGCAGTTCTTC
TRBJ1-2,NA,TRBV6-5,NA,CASSDRIYGYTF,TGTGCCAGCAGCGACAGGATCTATGGCTACACCTTC
TRBJ2-7,NA,TRBV15,TRBD1,CATSREPGQGSEQYF,TGTGCCACCAGCAGAGAACCGGGACAGGGGAGCGAGCAGTACTTC
TRBJ2-3,NA,TRBV5-1,TRBD2,CASSLVGGVADTQYF,TGCGCCAGCAGCTTGGTTGGGGGGGTAGCAGATACGCAGTATTTT
TRBJ2-1,NA,TRBV11-2,TRBD2,CASSPTGTTYNEQFF,TGTGCCAGCAGCCCCACCGGGACTACCTACAATGAGCAGTTCTTC
TRBJ2-5,NA,TRBV6-6,NA,CASSYRGLDQETQYF,TGTGCCAGCAGTTACCGCGGACTGGACCAAGAGACCCAGTACTTC
TRBJ1-6,NA,TRBV19,TRBD1,CASSIIDRDNSPLHF,TGTGCCAGTAGTATAATCGACAGGGATAATTCACCCCTCCACTTT
TRBJ1-1,NA,TRBV2,TRBD1,CASRTGTEAFF,TGTGCCAGCAGGACAGGGACTGAAGCTTTCTTT
TRBJ2-1,few,TRBV6-5,TRBD2,CASLRGGHYNEQFF,TGTGCCAGCCTACGGGGGGGACATTACAATGAGCAGTTCTTC
TRBJ2-2,NA,TRBV6-1,TRBD2,CASSEAGITGGNTGELFF,TGTGCCAGCAGTGAAGCGGGAATCACGGGGGGGAACACCGGGGAGCTGTTTTTT
TRBJ2-2,NA,TRBV5-1,TRBD2,CASSLAGTRTGELFF,TGCGCCAGCAGCTTGGCCGGGACTAGAACCGGGGAGCTGTTTTTT
TRBJ2-7,NA,TRBV28,NA,CASSIPTLPYEQYF,TGTGCCAGCAGTATACCGACATTACCCTACGAGCAGTACTTC
TRBJ2-7,NA,TRBV18,NA,CASSLGPGEQYF,TGTGCCAGCTCACTAGGGCCCGGCGAGCAGTACTTC
TRBJ2-5,NA,TRBV7-6,NA,CASSSVQETQYF,TGTGCCAGCAGCTCTGTTCAAGAGACCCAGTACTTC
TRBJ1-4,few,TRBV28,TRBD1,CASLDRGTSEKLFF,TGTGCCAGCCTAGACAGGGGAACGAGTGAAAAACTGTTTTTT
TRBJ1-4,NA,TRBV5-1,TRBD1,CASSFGGQGDEKLFF,TGCGCCAGCAGCTTCGGTGGCCAGGGGGATGAAAAACTGTTTTTT